The 27 T cell receptor beta chains in this list originate from one sample, sequenced in a study of blood T cell repertoires in COVID-19. Only in-frame clones appear in the TCRdb table, and some are missing; sequencing was by immunoSEQ multiplex PCR. The sample yields about 330,000 clones, over 70% seen once. The sample was peripheral blood. The receptors shown here come from a woman between 45 and 65 years old with acute or convalescent COVID-19.

V and J are TRBV27 and TRBJ1-4; a weak D match, TRBD1 (5 bases). The CDR3 has 13 residues. Per germline, CDR1 MNHEY and CDR2 SMNVEV (reference sequence). The V end was cut by 4 bases, the J end by 8 bases, with 11 bases between. CDR3 sequence: CASSSRVGEKLFF. In nucleotides, the CDR3 is TGTGCCAGCAGTTCCAGGGTCGGCGAAAAACTGTTTTTT.

This clone was recorded a few times. The V and J genes are TRBV6-5 and TRBJ1-3; D is possibly TRBD1 (6 bases). Germline V gene sequence: CDR1 MNHEY, CDR2 SVGAGI. The V and J ends lost 6 bases and 0 bases respectively, with 12 bases between them. This CDR3 has 15 residues. The CDR3 loop is CASRETGFSGNTIYF. CDR3 DNA sequence: TGTGCCAGCAGAGAGACAGGTTTCTCTGGAAACACCATATATTTT.

Here the CDR3 reads CASGPDRGIARELFF. The CDR3 DNA reads as TGTGCTAGTGGCCCGGACAGGGGGATCGCCCGGGAGCTGTTTTTT. The rearrangement joins TRBV12-5 to TRBJ2-2; 10 positions agree with TRBD1. With 6 bases clipped from V and 9 bases from J, the junction kept 10 bases outside the gene matches. The length of the CDR3 is 15 residues. Germline CDR1 and CDR2: LGHNT and FRNRAP.

The rearrangement links TRBV2 to TRBJ2-3; a possible D gene is TRBD2 (6 bases). Per germline, CDR1 SNHLY and CDR2 FYNNEI. V dropped 0 bases and J dropped 1 base, with 11 bases sitting between them. The CDR3 is 16 amino acids. The CDR3 nucleotides are TGTGCCAGCAGTGAAGCGACCTCGGGAGGCACAGATACGCAGTATTTT. It is translated as CASSEATSGGTDTQYF.

This clone was found a few times. The CDR3 is CASSFGDSSYNEQFF. The CDR3 nucleotides are TGTGCCAGCAGCTTCGGGGACTCCTCCTACAATGAGCAGTTCTTC. The chain joins TRBV7-2 to TRBJ2-1; tentative D call: TRBD2 (6 bases). Germline V gene data show CDR1 as SGHTA and CDR2 as FQGNSA. V gave up 3 bases and J gave up 0 bases, with 9 bases separating them. This CDR3 spans 15 amino acids.

The rearrangement uses TRBV7-2 and TRBJ1-2; D is unclear. This CDR3 spans 11 amino acids. Looked up from germline, CDR1 is SGHTA and CDR2 is FQGNSA. The V and J ends lost 2 bases and 5 bases respectively, with 3 bases between them. The CDR3 is CASSLIYGYTF. CDR3 DNA: TGTGCCAGCAGCTTAATATATGGCTACACCTTC.

The rearrangement joins TRBV14 to TRBJ2-6; TRBD1 agrees at 7 bases. The V and J ends lost 2 bases and 0 bases, in that order; junction bases with no gene match: 13. The CDR3 has 20 residues. Germline loops: CDR1 SGHDN, CDR2 FVKESK. In DNA form, the CDR3 reads TGTGCCAGCAGCCAAAGGGGGCAGCACCTATCTCTCTCTGGGGCCAACGTCCTGACTTTC. This codes for CASSQRGQHLSLSGANVLTF.

The gene calls are TRBV6-4 and TRBJ2-1, with 9 bases matching TRBD2. Germline V gives CDR1 MRHNA, CDR2 SNTAGT. The CDR3 extends over 14 amino acids. V gave up 0 bases and J gave up 9 bases; unmatched junction bases: 3. This chain's CDR3 is CASSDSGTSSEQFF. CDR3 coding DNA: TGTGCCAGCAGTGACTCGGGGACTAGCAGTGAGCAGTTCTTC.

J is TRBJ1-6 and V is TRBV30; TRBD1 matches at 8 bases. The CDR3 contains 18 residues. After removal of 2 bases from V and 10 bases from J, the junction contained 19 bases not matched to a gene. Per the germline V gene, CDR1 is GTSNPN and CDR2 is SVGIG (reference sequence). This CDR3 reads CAWSLRTGLVRSESPLHF. CDR3 nucleotides: TGTGCCTGGAGTTTAAGGACAGGGCTCGTTCGGTCCGAATCACCCCTCCACTTT.

The CDR3 spells CASSLAGTGVNIQYF. The CDR3 DNA reads as TGTGCCAGCAGCTTGGCCGGGACAGGTGTAAACATTCAGTACTTC. The rearrangement links TRBV5-5 to TRBJ2-4; 8 positions match TRBD1. V was pared by 0 bases and J by 6 bases, with 5 bases of the junction left unmatched. Looked up from germline, CDR1 is SGHKS and CDR2 is YYEKEE (reference sequence). The CDR3 runs 15 residues.

This chain uses TRBV6-2 or TRBV6-3 with TRBJ2-1, with D unresolved. This CDR3 has 12 residues. V was clipped by 6 bases and J by 8 bases, with 11 bases between them. Germline-derived CDR1 and CDR2 are MNHEY and SVGEGT. The CDR3 bases are TGTGCCAGCAGCCTCTCTAGTGATGAGCAGTTCTTC. Translated, it gives CASSLSSDEQFF.

The chain is built from TRBV19 and TRBJ1-1; D is possibly TRBD1 (6 bases). V gave up 9 bases and J gave up 4 bases, with 21 bases separating them. Germline V gene sequence: CDR1 LNHDA, CDR2 SQIVND (reference sequence). This CDR3 is built from 15 residues. This chain's CDR3 is CASNNIRDILTEAFF. Written as DNA, the CDR3 is TGTGCCAGCAACAACATTCGGGACATCCTCACTGAAGCTTTCTTT.

The V and J genes are TRBV2 and TRBJ1-4, with D unresolved. This CDR3 contains 12 residues. Germline-derived CDR1 and CDR2 are SNHLY and FYNNEI. The V gene lost 6 bases and the J gene lost 8 bases, with 10 bases spanning the gap. The CDR3 DNA sequence: TGTGCCAGCAGCCTCGAGGAGGAAAAACTGTTTTTT. This translates into CASSLEEEKLFF.

V is TRBV11-3 and J is TRBJ1-3; no reliable D call. V lost 0 bases and J 3 bases, leaving 15 bases between the germline ends. The germline V gene encodes CDR1 SGHNT and CDR2 YENEEA. The CDR3 totals 17 residues. CDR3 loop: CASSLESRVSVGNTIYF. The CDR3 DNA sequence: TGTGCCAGCAGCTTAGAAAGTCGGGTATCGGTTGGAAACACCATATATTTT.

This clone turned up a few times. This chain links TRBV7-2 with TRBJ1-1; tentative D call: TRBD1 (6 bases). V was shortened by 5 bases and J by 3 bases, with 16 bases between the two germline ends. CDR1 is SGHTA and CDR2 is FQGNSA in the germline V gene. The CDR3 is made up of 15 amino acids. In DNA form, the CDR3 reads TGTGCCAGCAGCCCTCAAGGTGGGGGCTACACTGAAGCTTTCTTT. It is translated as CASSPQGGGYTEAFF.

The genes are TRBV2 and TRBJ2-5; D perhaps matches TRBD2 (5 bases). The V end was cut by 4 bases, the J end by 5 bases, with 11 bases between. Germline V lookup: CDR1 SNHLY, CDR2 FYNNEI. The length of the CDR3 is 13 residues. The chain's CDR3 is CASSAEGRETQYF. The CDR3 DNA reads as TGTGCCAGCAGTGCAGAGGGCAGGGAGACCCAGTACTTC.

J is TRBJ2-5 and V is TRBV6-5; D gene uncertain. V was shortened by 6 bases and J by 5 bases, with 13 bases between the two germline ends. The CDR3 has 13 amino acids. From germline, CDR1 is MNHEY and CDR2 SVGAGI. The CDR3 sequence is CASSHVEWETQYF. CDR3 nucleotides: TGTGCCAGCAGCCACGTGGAGTGGGAGACCCAGTACTTC.

The chain joins TRBV7-9 to TRBJ2-7; D call uncertain. There are 11 residues in the CDR3. Germline V gives CDR1 SEHNR, CDR2 FQNEAQ (reference sequence). The V end was cut by 5 bases, the J end by 5 bases, with 7 bases between. CDR3 in amino acids: CASSAVDEQYF. The CDR3 bases are TGTGCCAGCAGCGCAGTTGACGAGCAGTACTTC.

The rearrangement uses TRBV29-1 and TRBJ1-1; weak D call: TRBD1 (5 bases). The CDR3 is 14 amino acids. V was shortened by 4 bases and J by 7 bases, with 19 bases between the two germline ends. Per the germline V gene, CDR1 is SQVTM and CDR2 is ANQGSEA. CDR3 amino acids: CSVGQGTSLDEAFF. The CDR3 DNA reads as TGCAGCGTTGGGCAGGGCACCTCGCTTGATGAAGCTTTCTTT.

J is TRBJ2-1 and V is TRBV5-4, with 11 positions matching TRBD2. With V trimmed by 0 bases and J by 4 bases, 9 bases remained unmatched. The germline V gene has CDR1 SGHNT and CDR2 YYREEE (reference sequence). The CDR3 covers 18 residues. This CDR3 reads CASSLGGSGGASYNEQFF. CDR3 coding DNA: TGTGCCAGCAGCTTGGGCGGTAGCGGGGGGGCCTCTTACAATGAGCAGTTCTTC.

The chain couples TRBV5-8 to TRBJ1-3; 8 bases agree with TRBD1. This CDR3 has 16 residues. The V and J ends lost 3 bases and 7 bases, in that order; junction bases with no gene match: 12. The germline gives CDR1 SGHTS, CDR2 YDEGEE. CDR3 nucleotides: TGTGCCAGCAGCTCCGCGACAGGGGCATGGGGTAACACCATATATTTT. Translation gives CASSSATGAWGNTIYF.

The CDR3 DNA reads TGCGCCAGCAGCCAAGATTTGGGAGCGGGATGGGCCGGGGAGCTGTTTTTT. Translating it yields CASSQDLGAGWAGELFF. J is TRBJ2-2 and V is TRBV4-3, with 7 bases fitting TRBD2. The CDR3 is made up of 17 amino acids. In germline, CDR1 is LGHNA, CDR2 YSLEER. Losses at the gene ends were 0 bases for V and 6 bases for J; bases not matched to a gene: 10.

The V gene is TRBV19, the J gene TRBJ2-1; D unclear. V shed 4 bases and J shed 3 bases, with 7 bases lying between them. The CDR3 has 13 amino acids. Germline loops: CDR1 LNHDA, CDR2 SQIVND (reference sequence). This chain's CDR3 is CASSTRFYNEQFF. As DNA, the CDR3 is TGTGCCAGTAGTACGAGGTTCTACAATGAGCAGTTCTTC.

This clone appeared a few times. The chain uses TRBV14 and TRBJ1-6; weak D call: TRBD1 (5 bases). The CDR3 spans 15 residues. V lost 5 bases and J lost 7, with 15 bases in between. Per germline, CDR1 SGHDN and CDR2 FVKESK. The DNA for the CDR3 is TGTGCCAGCAGCAGTTCCGGAAGGGGAAATTCACCCCTCCACTTT. This translates into CASSSSGRGNSPLHF. The full variable domain, in which reference TRBV14 and TRBJ1-6 provide the parts outside the CDR3, is EAGVTQFPSHSVIEKGQTVTLRCDPISGHDNLYWYRRVMGKEIKFLLHFVKESKQDESGMPNNRFLAERTGGTYSTLKVQPAELEDSGVYFCASSSSGRGNSPLHFGNGTRLTVT.

This clone was found once. The V and J genes are TRBV7-9 and TRBJ1-2; the match to TRBD1 covers 7 bases. The trim removed 5 bases at V and 4 bases at J, leaving 7 bases unmatched. CDR3 size: 14 residues. Germline loops: CDR1 SEHNR, CDR2 FQNEAQ (reference sequence). The CDR3 spells CASSPHRDSYGYTF. DNA of the CDR3: TGTGCCAGCAGCCCCCACCGGGACAGCTATGGCTACACCTTC.

The genes are TRBV21-1 and TRBJ2-5; no check of the table's D call, TRBD2, against the DNA was made. TRBV21-1 is deemed a pseudogene. The CDR3 has 14 amino acids. The DNA of the CDR3 is TGTGCCAGCAGCAAAGCCCGGGAACAAGAGACCCAGTACTTC. Translated, it gives CASSKAREQETQYF.

The gene calls are TRBV5-4 and TRBJ1-1; 11 bases line up with TRBD1. V was pared by 5 bases and J by 1 base, with 4 bases of the junction left unmatched. Germline V gives CDR1 SGHNT, CDR2 YYREEE (reference sequence). The CDR3 has 15 residues. The CDR3 DNA follows: TGTGCCAGCAGATCGGGACAGGGGGGGAACACTGAAGCTTTCTTT. Its protein product is CASRSGQGGNTEAFF.